The T cell receptor (beta chain) under discussion was sequenced for a study of T cell repertoires in cytomegalovirus infection. Looking at the study overall: Public TCR beta signature analysis indicated the presence of both CMV infection and matching HLA type.

One entry per CDR3 protein results from TCRdb running MiXCR on the reads. The table includes approximately 400,000 distinct CDR3 sequences, approximately 30% detected once. This clonotype has a handful of counts. The CDR3 is 12 amino acids. The trim removed 7 bases at V and 3 bases at J, leaving 1 base unmatched. Germline CDR1 and CDR2: SNHLY and FYNNEI. The rearrangement links TRBV2 to TRBJ1-2, with 8 positions matching TRBD1. Source material: PBMCs. The sequence was collected from a human donor in good health (CMV status not recorded). Some clones in this sample may be carry-over from other donors' samples. The CDR3 loop is CASTDRDYGYTF. CDR3 nucleotide sequence: TGTGCCAGCACGGACAGGGACTATGGCTACACCTTC.